This TCR beta chain was sequenced for a study of blood T cell repertoires in COVID-19. Study in general: COVID-19 samples, acute and convalescent, were from the United States, Italy and Spain. T cells, B-cell-depleted T cells, or PBMCs provided the cDNA or gDNA that served as material.

To note about this clone: Its ends do not fully match the called genes, so a read error is possible.

As originally analysed: By means of reference gene primer amplification, nucleated cell counts were estimated. Produced via immunoSEQ multiplex PCR; TCRdb's table is partial and in-frame only. For V, J and clone size, that table is used; D and trimming come from the DNA. This table holds 50,000 to 75,000 clones, approximately 80% found once. Seattle-derived patients entered the study during active infection and were followed longitudinally. The receptor comes from a man between 60 and 75 years old with COVID-19, enrolled during active disease. What was sequenced was peripheral blood.

The CDR3 DNA reads TGCGCCAGCAGTCACAATGACAGGACTTCCTACTACGCGCAGTACTTC. As protein: CASSHNDRTSYYAQYF. This chain links TRBV23-1 with TRBJ2-7; tentative D call: TRBD1 (6 bases). TRBV23-1 is noted as an ORF with a role that remains uncertain. The length of the CDR3 is 16 residues.